This entry is about one T cell receptor beta chain. This entry is derived from a study of shared clonotypes between healthy human individuals. Sequencing used immunoSEQ multiplex PCR; TCRdb keeps in-frame clones, though not all of them. The top ten clones hold 0.61% of a sample with about 990,000 clones, 70% to 80% of them seen once. The sample taken for sequencing was memory CD4+ T cells from PBMCs. Subset in this sample: CD45RA-negative fraction. The clonotype originates from a man between 18 and 35 years old in good health. Some clones in this sample may be carry-over from other donors' samples.

This chain's CDR3 is CAWGDRDRRGYTF. The CDR3 region has the DNA TGTGCCTGGGGGGACAGGGATCGTCGGGGCTACACCTTC. V and J are TRBV30 and TRBJ1-2, with TRBD1 matching over 9 bases. The CDR3 extends over 13 amino acids. The V gene end was trimmed by 5 bases and the J gene end by 8 bases; junction bases not matched to a gene: 9. CDR1 and CDR2 (germline): GTSNPN, SVGIG (reference sequence).